A single sample gave rise to the 9 T cell receptor beta chains below, sequenced in a study of CD8 T cells in ankylosing spondylitis. A single record per CDR3 protein comes from TCRdb applying MiXCR to the 5' RACE reads. The sample lists some 250,000 distinct CDR3 sequences; 20% to 30% were seen once. Sequences were obtained from blood, either unsorted or a sorted T cell fraction (not recorded which). These receptors were obtained from a male donor with ankylosing spondylitis or in good health (not recorded which).

This clonotype was recorded many times. V gene TRBV20-1 combines with J gene TRBJ2-3; perhaps TRBD2 as D (6 bases). The CDR3 is 18 amino acids. In germline, CDR1 is DFQATT, CDR2 SNEGSKA (reference sequence). V was pared by 5 bases and J by 0 bases, with 24 bases between. CDR3 amino acids: CSAVRLVPFSSSTDTQYF. The CDR3 DNA reads as TGCAGTGCTGTAAGACTAGTCCCTTTCTCGTCTAGCACAGATACGCAGTATTTT.

This clonotype was counted between two and nine times. The V gene is TRBV28, the J gene TRBJ2-1, with 11 bases matching TRBD2. V was pared by 5 bases and J by 7 bases, with 4 bases of the junction left unmatched. Looked up from germline, CDR1 is MDHEN and CDR2 is SYDVKM. There are 14 residues in the CDR3. CDR3 residues: CASSGGLAENEQFF. CDR3 in DNA: TGTGCCAGCAGTGGGGGACTAGCGGAGAATGAGCAGTTCTTC. Complete variable domain (other parts from reference TRBV28 and TRBJ2-1): DVKVTQSSRYLVKRTGEKVFLECVQDMDHENMFWYRQDPGLGLRLIYFSYDVKMKEKGDIPEGYSVSREKKERFSLILESASTNQTSMYLCASSGGLAENEQFFGPGTRLTVL.

The sample holds a few counts of this clonotype. The rearrangement uses TRBV20-1 and TRBJ2-3, with D possibly called TRBD1 or TRBD2 (6 bases each). The CDR3 consists of 13 residues. V lost 3 bases to trimming and J lost 6 bases, with 13 bases between them. Germline V gives CDR1 DFQATT, CDR2 SNEGSKA (reference sequence). The CDR3 spells CSASGGPQDTQYF. The CDR3, as DNA: TGCAGTGCTAGCGGGGGCCCCCAGGATACGCAGTATTTT.

This clonotype was seen more than once but under ten times. The chain links TRBV6-5 to TRBJ2-7; weak D call: TRBD2 (6 bases). CDR1 MNHEY and CDR2 SVGAGI come from the germline V gene. Between the trimmed V and J ends, which lost 0 bases and 1 base, there was a span of 10 bases. The CDR3 runs to 15 residues. The CDR3: CASSYSGGASYEQYF. The CDR3 DNA reads TGTGCCAGCAGTTACTCAGGAGGGGCGTCCTACGAGCAGTACTTC.

This clonotype was seen more than once but under ten times. The chain couples TRBV24-1 to TRBJ2-5; 9 nucleotides agree with TRBD1. Unmatched junction bases numbered 4, after V lost 6 bases and J lost 0 bases. The CDR3 length is 15 residues. Germline values: CDR1 KGHDR, CDR2 SFDVKD. CDR3 protein: CATSPGQGYQETQYF. As DNA, the CDR3 is TGTGCCACCAGTCCGGGACAGGGATACCAAGAGACCCAGTACTTC.

V usage is TRBV29-1 and J usage is TRBJ2-1; 9 bases line up with TRBD2. The CDR3 sequence is 14 residues long. V shed 7 bases and J 6 bases; nucleotides not matched to a gene: 10. Germline-derived CDR1 and CDR2 are SQVTM and ANQGSEA. CDR3 sequence reads: CSAEAGTSINEQFF. Here the CDR3 DNA reads TGCAGCGCGGAGGCCGGGACTAGCATCAATGAGCAGTTCTTC.

The chain uses TRBV20-1 and TRBJ2-4, with D tentatively TRBD2 (6 bases). V lost 6 bases to trimming and J lost 8 bases, with 14 bases between them. CDR3 length: 12 residues. Germline V lookup: CDR1 DFQATT, CDR2 SNEGSKA (reference sequence). CDR3 DNA sequence: TGCAGTGCCACGGCAGGGACTGACATTCAGTACTTC. Its protein product is CSATAGTDIQYF.

This clonotype appeared a few times. The chain recombines TRBV5-1 with TRBJ2-2, with D tentatively TRBD1 (6 bases). V lost 1 base, J lost 4 bases, and 14 bases lay in between. The CDR3 runs to 16 residues. Looked up from germline, CDR1 is SGHRS and CDR2 is YFSETQ. Here the CDR3 reads CASSLQPQGTTGELFF. The CDR3 DNA sequence: TGCGCCAGCAGCTTGCAGCCGCAGGGGACCACCGGGGAGCTGTTTTTT.

This clonotype was observed many times. The J gene is TRBJ2-3, the V gene TRBV10-3; 8 bases align to TRBD2. The CDR3 loop spans 16 amino acids. Trimming took 2 bases from V and 4 from J; bases not matched to a gene: 8. Per the germline V gene, CDR1 is ENHRY and CDR2 is SYGVKD. The CDR3 spells CAISEASGSGADTQYF. The CDR3, as DNA: TGTGCCATCAGTGAGGCTAGCGGGTCAGGCGCAGATACGCAGTATTTT.